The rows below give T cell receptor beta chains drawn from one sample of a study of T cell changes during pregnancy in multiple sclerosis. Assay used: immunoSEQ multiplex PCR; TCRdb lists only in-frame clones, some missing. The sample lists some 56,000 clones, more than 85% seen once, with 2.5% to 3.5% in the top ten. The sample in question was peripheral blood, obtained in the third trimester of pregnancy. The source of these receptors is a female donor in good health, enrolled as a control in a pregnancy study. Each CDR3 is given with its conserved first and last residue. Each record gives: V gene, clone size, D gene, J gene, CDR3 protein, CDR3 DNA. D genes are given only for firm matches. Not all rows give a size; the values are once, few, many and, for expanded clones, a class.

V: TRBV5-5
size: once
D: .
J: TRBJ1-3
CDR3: CASSVTGARSGNTIYF
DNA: TGTGCCAGCAGCGTAACAGGCGCCCGCTCTGGAAACACCATATATTTT

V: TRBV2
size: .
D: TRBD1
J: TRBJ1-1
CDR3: CASEPGQGAGVAFF
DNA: TGTGCCAGTGAACCGGGACAGGGGGCAGGTGTTGCTTTCTTT

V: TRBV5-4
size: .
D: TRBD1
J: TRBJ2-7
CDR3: CASSSGTALKSSYEQYF
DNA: TGTGCCAGCAGCTCCGGGACAGCCTTAAAGAGCTCCTACGAGCAGTACTTC

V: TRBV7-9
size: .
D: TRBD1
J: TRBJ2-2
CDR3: CASSEPGQLFDTGELFF
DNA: TGTGCCAGCAGCGAACCGGGACAGTTATTTGACACCGGGGAGCTGTTTTTT

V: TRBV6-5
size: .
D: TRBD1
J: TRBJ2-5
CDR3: CASTPGQEETQYF
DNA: TGTGCCAGCACCCCGGGACAGGAAGAGACCCAGTACTTC

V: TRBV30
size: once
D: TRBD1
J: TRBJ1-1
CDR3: CAWSLGQGAEAFF
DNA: TGTGCCTGGAGTCTCGGACAGGGTGCTGAAGCTTTCTTT

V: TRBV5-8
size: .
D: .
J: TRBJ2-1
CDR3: CASSLGGGLSYNEQFF
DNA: TGTGCCAGCAGCTTGGGAGGAGGTCTCTCCTACAATGAGCAGTTCTTC

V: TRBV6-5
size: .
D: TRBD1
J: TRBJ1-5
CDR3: CASSRQGLGQPQHF
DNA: TGTGCCAGCAGTCGACAGGGCTTGGGACAGCCCCAGCATTTT

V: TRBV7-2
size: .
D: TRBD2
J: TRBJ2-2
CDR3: CASSLVSGGITGELFF
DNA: TGTGCCAGCAGCTTAGTTAGCGGGGGAATCACCGGGGAGCTGTTTTTT

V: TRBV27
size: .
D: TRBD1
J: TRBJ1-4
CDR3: CASSPRRGQGNEKLFF
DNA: TGTGCCAGCAGTCCACGAAGGGGACAGGGGAATGAAAAACTGTTTTTT

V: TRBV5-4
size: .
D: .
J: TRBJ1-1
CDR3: CASSLITEEQAFF
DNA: TGTGCCAGCAGCTTGATAACCGAGGAACAAGCTTTCTTT

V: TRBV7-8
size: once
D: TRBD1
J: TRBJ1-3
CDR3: CASSRRDRTGNTIYF
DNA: TGTGCCAGCAGCAGACGGGACAGAACTGGAAACACCATATATTTT

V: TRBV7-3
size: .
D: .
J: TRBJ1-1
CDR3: CASSFTGQITEAFF
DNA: TGTGCCAGCAGCTTCACAGGACAGATCACTGAAGCTTTCTTT

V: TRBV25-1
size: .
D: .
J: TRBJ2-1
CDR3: CASSESGGWDEQFF
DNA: TGTGCCAGCAGTGAATCAGGAGGGTGGGATGAGCAGTTCTTC

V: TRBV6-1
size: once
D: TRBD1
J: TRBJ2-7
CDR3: CASTGQGRDF
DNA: TGTGCCAGCACGGGACAGGGGAGAGACTTC

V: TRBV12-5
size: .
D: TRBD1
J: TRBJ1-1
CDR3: CASGLSYPTGPFMNTEAFF
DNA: TGTGCTAGTGGTTTGTCTTACCCGACAGGGCCTTTCATGAACACTGAAGCTTTCTTT

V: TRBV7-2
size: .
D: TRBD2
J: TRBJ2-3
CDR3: CASSFIAGGTDTQYF
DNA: TGTGCCAGCAGCTTCATAGCGGGAGGCACAGATACGCAGTATTTT

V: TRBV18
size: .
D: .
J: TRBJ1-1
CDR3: CASSLGVAGTEAFF
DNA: TGTGCCAGCTCACTGGGTGTGGCGGGGACTGAAGCTTTCTTT

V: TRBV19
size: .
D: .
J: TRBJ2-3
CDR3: CASSIARRSTDTQYF
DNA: TGTGCCAGTAGTATAGCGCGCCGGTCAACAGATACGCAGTATTTT

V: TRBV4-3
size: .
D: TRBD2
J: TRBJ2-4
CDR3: CASSSRGADIQYF
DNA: TGCGCCAGCAGCTCGCGGGGGGCGGACATTCAGTACTTC

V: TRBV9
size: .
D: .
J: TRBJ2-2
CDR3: CASSTLTETTGELFF
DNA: TGTGCCAGCAGCACACTGACAGAGACCACCGGGGAGCTGTTTTTT

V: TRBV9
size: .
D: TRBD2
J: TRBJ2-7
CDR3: CASSPSGGRTIYEQYF
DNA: TGTGCCAGCAGCCCTTCGGGGGGGAGGACGATCTACGAGCAGTACTTC

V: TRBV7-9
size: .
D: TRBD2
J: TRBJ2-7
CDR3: CASSSNRPSGSPLSYEQYF
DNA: TGTGCCAGCAGCTCGAATCGGCCTAGCGGGAGTCCTCTCTCCTACGAGCAGTACTTC

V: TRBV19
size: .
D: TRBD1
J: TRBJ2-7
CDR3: CASIGGQGGSNEQYF
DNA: TGTGCCAGTATAGGGGGACAGGGAGGATCAAACGAGCAGTACTTC

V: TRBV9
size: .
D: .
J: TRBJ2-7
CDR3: CASSVASYPSYEQYF
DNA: TGTGCCAGCAGCGTAGCTTCCTACCCGTCCTACGAGCAGTACTTC

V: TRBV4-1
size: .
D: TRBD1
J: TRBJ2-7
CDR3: CASSRSETGAYEQYF
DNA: TGCGCCAGCAGCCGGAGTGAGACAGGGGCCTACGAGCAGTACTTC

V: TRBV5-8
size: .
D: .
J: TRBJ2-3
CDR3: CASSLNRDTGRDTQYF
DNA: TGTGCCAGCAGCTTGAACCGGGACACGGGCAGAGATACGCAGTATTTT

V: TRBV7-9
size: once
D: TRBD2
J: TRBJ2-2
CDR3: CASSPSGGSGTGELFF
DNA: TGTGCCAGCAGCCCATCTGGCGGTAGCGGGACCGGGGAGCTGTTTTTT

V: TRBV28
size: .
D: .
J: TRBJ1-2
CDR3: CASSSLDGRANYGYTF
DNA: TGTGCCAGCAGCTCCTTGGATGGGAGGGCTAACTATGGCTACACCTTC

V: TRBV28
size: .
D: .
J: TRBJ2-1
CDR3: CASCNSGAQFNEQFF
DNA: TGTGCCAGTTGTAATAGCGGAGCCCAATTCAATGAGCAGTTCTTC

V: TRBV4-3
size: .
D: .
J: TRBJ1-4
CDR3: CASSQAPASQTVNEKLFF
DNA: TGCGCCAGCAGCCAAGCCCCAGCGTCACAAACGGTTAATGAAAAACTGTTTTTT

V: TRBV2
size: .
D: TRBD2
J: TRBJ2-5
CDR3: CASTRAGGRETQYF
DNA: TGTGCCAGCACCCGAGCGGGGGGCAGGGAGACCCAGTACTTC

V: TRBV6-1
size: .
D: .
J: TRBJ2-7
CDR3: CASGTLGKYF
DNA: TGTGCCAGCGGAACCCTGGGCAAGTACTTC

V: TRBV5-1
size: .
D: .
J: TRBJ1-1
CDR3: CASSLVGGTTEAFF
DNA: TGCGCCAGCAGCTTGGTTGGGGGGACCACTGAAGCTTTCTTT

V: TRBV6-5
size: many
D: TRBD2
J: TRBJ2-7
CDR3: CASSWTSGGPYEQYF
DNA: TGTGCCAGCAGTTGGACTAGCGGGGGCCCCTACGAGCAGTACTTC

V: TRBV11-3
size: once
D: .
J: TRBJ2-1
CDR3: CASSLGEKRFRGNEQFF
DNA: TGTGCCAGCAGCTTAGGAGAGAAGAGGTTTAGGGGCAATGAGCAGTTCTTC

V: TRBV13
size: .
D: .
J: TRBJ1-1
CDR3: CASSLGQNTEAFF
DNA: TGTGCCAGCAGCTTAGGTCAGAACACTGAAGCTTTCTTT